This T cell receptor beta chain was found in a study of cytomegalovirus exposure and HLA in healthy donors. Study background: Samples from HLA-typed donors yielded approximately 80 million unique TCRs in an early data release.

The primer mix had 60 Vbeta and 13 Jbeta primers. Assay: immunoSEQ multiplex PCR; the TCRdb copy retains only in-frame clones and omits some. The data show 160,000 or so clones, about 80% seen once. Concerning this clone: Antigen: not known.

Donors in the study were healthy people who gave bone marrow. Study-level points and caveats: Later genetic work tied a missense DCLRE1C variant to beta-chain V and J trimming. Reports indicated that the classifier achieved high specificity and sensitivity in diagnosing cytomegalovirus status.

Germline V CDR1 and CDR2: GTSNPN, SVGIG (reference sequence). The length of the CDR3 is 13 residues. J lost 7 bases, V lost 5 bases, and 5 bases had no gene match. Sequenced: PBMCs. The receptor was isolated from a man between 45 and 60 years old in good health and CMV-seropositive. The J gene is TRBJ1-6, the V gene TRBV30; 7 nucleotides align to TRBD1. The CDR3 loop is CAWQGVWNSPLHF. DNA for the CDR3: TGTGCCTGGCAGGGGGTATGGAATTCACCCCTCCACTTT.